This is a list of T cell receptor beta chains from one sample in a study of blood T cell repertoires in COVID-19. Method: immunoSEQ multiplex PCR; TCRdb's copy keeps in-frame clones and lacks some. The sample lists about 380,000 clones; 88% were seen once. The sequencing input was PBMCs or T cells enriched from blood (not recorded which). These receptors were collected from a woman between 18 and 29 years old who had recovered from COVID-19. Both conserved end residues are part of each CDR3. A D gene is named only where the DNA matches it firmly. Where a row states a size, it is once, few, many or the class of an expanded clone; other rows omit it.

V	size	D	J	length	DNA	CDR3
TRBV13	NA	NA	TRBJ1-1	12	TGTGCCAGCAGCCGGGAGGGCACTGAAGCTTTCTTT	CASSREGTEAFF
TRBV9	once	TRBD1	TRBJ1-2	15	TGTGCCAGCAGCTCCTCGACAGGGGAAGCGGCTGGCTACACCTTC	CASSSSTGEAAGYTF
TRBV5-4	NA	NA	TRBJ1-4	13	TGTGCCAGCAGCTCCGTGGAGGGGGAAAAACTGTTTTTT	CASSSVEGEKLFF
TRBV19	NA	TRBD1	TRBJ1-5	16	TGTGCCACGAACACAGGGGGCGCGGGAGCAAATCAGCCCCAGCATTTT	CATNTGGAGANQPQHF
TRBV7-3	NA	TRBD2	TRBJ2-3	17	TGTGCCAGCAGCTTATTCACTAGCGGGGGGGTGGTAGATACGCAGTATTTT	CASSLFTSGGVVDTQYF
TRBV12-3/TRBV12-4	few	NA	TRBJ2-1	13	TGTGCCAGCACCATGACAGTCTACAATGAGCAGTTCTTC	CASTMTVYNEQFF
TRBV5-6	NA	TRBD1	TRBJ1-1	14	TGTGCCAGCAGCACAGGGGGCTGGAGCACTGAAGCTTTCTTT	CASSTGGWSTEAFF
TRBV11-3	once	NA	TRBJ2-2	17	TGTGCCAGCAGCTTAGTGGCGGGGCCGGGAGACACCGGGGAGCTGTTTTTT	CASSLVAGPGDTGELFF
TRBV7-2	NA	TRBD1	TRBJ1-6	16	TGTGCCAGCAGCTTAGGCTGGACAGGGGTCAATTCACCCCTCCACTTT	CASSLGWTGVNSPLHF
TRBV5-1	NA	NA	TRBJ2-7	15	TGCGCCAGCAGGTCCGGACAGAAAGTTTCCTACGAGCAGTACTTC	CASRSGQKVSYEQYF
TRBV6-5	few	TRBD1	TRBJ1-6	14	TGTGCCAGCAGCTCCGGGACAGAGAATTCACCCCTCCACTTT	CASSSGTENSPLHF
TRBV19	NA	TRBD1	TRBJ1-1	17	TGTGCCAGTAGTATAATCGGGCCTATTGACAGGGGGCCTGAAGCTTTCTTT	CASSIIGPIDRGPEAFF
TRBV19	NA	NA	TRBJ1-2	15	TGTGCCAGTAGTATTGGCAGGTGGCCTGCCTATGGCTACACCTTC	CASSIGRWPAYGYTF
TRBV18	NA	TRBD1	TRBJ1-5	14	TGTGCCAGCTCACCGGGCAGGGGGGACCAGCCCCAGCATTTT	CASSPGRGDQPQHF
TRBV7-2	NA	TRBD1	TRBJ1-2	14	TGTGCCAGCAGCTTACAGGGGGTGGTCTATGGCTACACCTTC	CASSLQGVVYGYTF
TRBV11-1	NA	TRBD1	TRBJ1-2	14	TGTGCCAGCAGCTTAACCGCCAGGGGGGATGGCTACACCTTC	CASSLTARGDGYTF
TRBV7-9	NA	TRBD1	TRBJ1-1	15	TGTGCCAGCAGCTTCCCCGGGACAGGGAGCACTGAAGCTTTCTTT	CASSFPGTGSTEAFF
TRBV2	NA	NA	TRBJ1-1	12	TGTGCCACTAAGGGCCAGGGGCCAGAAGCTTTCTTT	CATKGQGPEAFF
TRBV27	NA	NA	TRBJ2-7	13	TGTGCCAGCAGTTACCAGGGAAACTACGAGCAGTACTTC	CASSYQGNYEQYF
TRBV6-5	NA	TRBD1	TRBJ1-3	15	TGTGCCAGCCAAACAGGGGTATCCTCTGGAAACACCATATATTTT	CASQTGVSSGNTIYF
TRBV2	NA	NA	TRBJ1-6	15	TGTGCCAGCAGTGAAGTGGCAGGGCCCGGTTCACCCCTCCACTTT	CASSEVAGPGSPLHF
TRBV9	NA	NA	TRBJ1-1	12	TGTGCCAGCAGCGAGGGGGGGGCAAGGGCTTTCTTT	CASSEGGARAFF
TRBV2	NA	NA	TRBJ2-5	14	TGTGCCAGCAGTTCCCACCCCCCCGCGGAGACCCAGTACTTC	CASSSHPPAETQYF
TRBV11-2	once	TRBD1	TRBJ2-5	15	TGTGCCAGCAGCACCACCGGGACAGGGGAAGAGACCCAGTACTTC	CASSTTGTGEETQYF
TRBV6-6	NA	TRBD1	TRBJ1-2	15	TGTGCCAGCAGTTATTCAGGGACAGGGGCTTATGGCTACACCTTC	CASSYSGTGAYGYTF
TRBV6-1	NA	NA	TRBJ1-2	13	TGTGCCAGCAGTGAAGCGCACAGGTATGGCTACACCTTC	CASSEAHRYGYTF